This TCR beta chain was retrieved from a study of T-cell reconstitution after alpha-beta-depleted transplantation in children. Study-wide points: There were reportedly several hundred expanded graft clones from which alpha-beta T cells came about two months after transplant. High day-60 TCRbeta diversity in some patients came from surviving recipient T cells and thymic progenitors.

Points on this clonotype: Antigen: not known.

TCRbeta library preparation incorporated unique molecular identifiers. TCRdb passed the PCR reads through MiXCR, listing each CDR3 protein once. This sample has 450,000 to 600,000 distinct CDR3 sequences, with roughly a tenth found just once. In germline, CDR1 is MNHEY, CDR2 SVGEGT. J lost 6 bases, V lost 8 bases, and 9 bases had no gene match. This CDR3 is built from 14 residues. The rearrangement joins TRBV6-2 or TRBV6-3 to TRBJ2-1, with 8 bases aligning to TRBD2. The sequence derives from a child younger than 10 with inherited bone marrow failure, due to receive a stem cell transplant. Source: PBMCs, taken before TCRalphabeta/CD19-depleted stem cell transplant. CDR3 coding DNA: TGTGCCAGCTCGTTCGCGGGAGGTCGCAATGAGCAGTTCTTC. The encoded protein is CASSFAGGRNEQFF.